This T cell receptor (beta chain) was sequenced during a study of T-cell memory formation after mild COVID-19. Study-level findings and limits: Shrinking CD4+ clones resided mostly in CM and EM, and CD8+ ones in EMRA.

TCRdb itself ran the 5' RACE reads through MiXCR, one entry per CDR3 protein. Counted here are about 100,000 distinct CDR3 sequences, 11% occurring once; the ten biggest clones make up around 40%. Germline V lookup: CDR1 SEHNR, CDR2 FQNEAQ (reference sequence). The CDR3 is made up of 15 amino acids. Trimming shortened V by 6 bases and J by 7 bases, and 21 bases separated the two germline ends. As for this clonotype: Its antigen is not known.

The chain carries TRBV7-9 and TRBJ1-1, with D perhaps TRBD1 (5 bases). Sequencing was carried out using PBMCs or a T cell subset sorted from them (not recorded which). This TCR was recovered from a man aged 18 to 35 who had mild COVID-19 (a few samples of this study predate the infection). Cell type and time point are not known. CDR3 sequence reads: CASRYPDLARGEAFF. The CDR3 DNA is TGTGCCAGCAGGTACCCCGATCTTGCAAGGGGTGAAGCTTTCTTT.